The source of this TCR beta chain is a study of blood T cells in healthy people across ages. The CDR3 contains 16 residues. Germline values: CDR1 LNHDA, CDR2 SQIVND (reference sequence). Overall study results and limits: Relative to aged donors, long-lived donors carried more naive CD4+ cells and displayed higher diversity.

All donors came from Russia, were Caucasian and healthy, and spanned ages roughly 6 to 95. Donors gave approximately 9.9 milliliters of peripheral blood apiece. Comments on this clonotype: Antigen specificity is unknown. Germline is not matched at one junction end, which may reflect a read error.

Next came a second PCR, run for about 7 to 12 cycles, which used a sample-barcoded 5' primer along with a J-beta primer mix. One entry per CDR3 protein, called by TCRdb with MiXCR from the 5' RACE reads. The data contain roughly 1.5 million distinct CDR3 sequences, 42% of them singletons. This chain links TRBV19 with TRBJ2-1, with TRBD1 matching 9 bases. Material: blood. The clonotype originates from a woman under 30 in good health. CDR3 sequence (DNA): TGTGTCAGTAGTCGATCAACAGGGGGCCTGTACAATGAGCAGTTCTTC. Its protein product is CVSSRSTGGLYNEQFF.